These T cell receptor beta chains were read from a single sample in a study of blood T cell repertoires in COVID-19. Clones were sequenced by immunoSEQ multiplex PCR, and TCRdb holds only the in-frame ones, with some missing. Among about 230,000 clones listed, around 85% were seen once. Source material: peripheral blood. The receptor source for this set is a woman aged 80 or older with acute or convalescent COVID-19. Each CDR3 is given with its conserved first and last residue. The size field is filled for only some rows; it gives once, few, many or a size class.

v_gene	j_gene	abundance	CDR3aa
TRBV2	TRBJ1-5	NA	CASSVGQINQPQHF
TRBV14	TRBJ2-1	NA	CASSQVGGGAYNEQFF
TRBV2	TRBJ1-2	NA	CASSESGRRDYGYTF
TRBV18	TRBJ1-2	NA	CASSPPGQPIGYGYTF
TRBV6-5	TRBJ1-3	NA	CASRATTGVGNTIYF
TRBV11-3	TRBJ2-1	NA	CASSSTSSSGGRLGQFF
TRBV3-1/TRBV3-2	TRBJ1-3	NA	CASSGQGVFSGNTIYF
TRBV6-1	TRBJ2-5	NA	CASSEGLAGGMETQYF
TRBV5-5	TRBJ2-1	NA	CASSRRLAGAYNEQFF
TRBV11-2	TRBJ2-7	NA	CASSLEPGNEQYF
TRBV5-1	TRBJ1-6	NA	CASGLEHRSPLHF
TRBV25-1	TRBJ2-1	NA	CASSPQIDRGLEQFF
TRBV28	TRBJ2-2	many	CASSLWGRGTGELFF
TRBV5-1	TRBJ2-2	NA	CASSLETGYTGELFF
TRBV29-1	TRBJ1-2	NA	CSVEGTGPNPLYTF
TRBV15	TRBJ2-1	NA	CATSPPASANEQFF
TRBV19	TRBJ2-3	NA	CASTQGLAFGDTQYF
TRBV11-2	TRBJ2-3	NA	CASSLNNLETDTQYF
TRBV24-1	TRBJ2-7	NA	CATSDLFYRGITHSYEQYF
TRBV14	TRBJ1-2	NA	CASSQDKQGYGYTF
TRBV6-1	TRBJ1-6	NA	CASGEARGNSPLHF
TRBV5-1	TRBJ2-1	NA	CASSSSTGSPNEQFF
TRBV28	TRBJ2-6	few	CASRTTGQGTLSGANVLTF
TRBV9	TRBJ2-3	NA	CASSVGGAGGLTDTQYF
TRBV6-5	TRBJ2-1	NA	CASSYSSIGGYNEQFF
TRBV5-1	TRBJ2-7	NA	CASSLANPSYEQYF
TRBV3-1/TRBV3-2	TRBJ1-1	once	CASSQEAGSAVTEAFF